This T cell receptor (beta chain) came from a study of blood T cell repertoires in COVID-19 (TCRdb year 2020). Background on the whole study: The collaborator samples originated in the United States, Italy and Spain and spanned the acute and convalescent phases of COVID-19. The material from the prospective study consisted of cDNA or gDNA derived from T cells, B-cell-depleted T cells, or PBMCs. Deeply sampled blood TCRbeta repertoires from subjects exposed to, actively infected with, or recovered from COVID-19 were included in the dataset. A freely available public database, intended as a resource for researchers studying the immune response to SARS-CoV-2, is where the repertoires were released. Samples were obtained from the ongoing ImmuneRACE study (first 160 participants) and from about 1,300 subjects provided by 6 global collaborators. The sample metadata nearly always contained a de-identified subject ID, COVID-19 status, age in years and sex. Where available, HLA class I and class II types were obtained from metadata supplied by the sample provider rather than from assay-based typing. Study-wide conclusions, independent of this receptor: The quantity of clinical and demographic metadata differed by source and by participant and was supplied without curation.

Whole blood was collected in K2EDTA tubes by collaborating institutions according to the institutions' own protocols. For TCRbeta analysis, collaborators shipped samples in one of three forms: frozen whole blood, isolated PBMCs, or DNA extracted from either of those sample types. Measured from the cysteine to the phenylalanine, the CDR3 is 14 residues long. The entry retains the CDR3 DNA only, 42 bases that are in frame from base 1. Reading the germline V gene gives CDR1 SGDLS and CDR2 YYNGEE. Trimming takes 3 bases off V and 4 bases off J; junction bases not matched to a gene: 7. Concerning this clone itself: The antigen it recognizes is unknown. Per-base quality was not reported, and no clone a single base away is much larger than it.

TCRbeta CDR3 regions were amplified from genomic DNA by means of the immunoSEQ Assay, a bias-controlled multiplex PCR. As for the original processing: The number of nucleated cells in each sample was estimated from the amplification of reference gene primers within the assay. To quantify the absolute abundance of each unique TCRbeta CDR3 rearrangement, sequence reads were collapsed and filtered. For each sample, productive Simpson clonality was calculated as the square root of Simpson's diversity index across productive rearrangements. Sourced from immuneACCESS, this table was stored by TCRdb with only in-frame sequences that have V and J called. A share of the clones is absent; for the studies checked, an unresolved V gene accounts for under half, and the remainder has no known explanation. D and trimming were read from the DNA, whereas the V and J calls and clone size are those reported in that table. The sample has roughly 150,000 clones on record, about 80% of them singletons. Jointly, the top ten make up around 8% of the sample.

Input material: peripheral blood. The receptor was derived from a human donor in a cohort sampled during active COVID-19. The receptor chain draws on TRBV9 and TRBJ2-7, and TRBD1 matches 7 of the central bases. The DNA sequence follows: TGTGCCAGCAGCGCCACCGACAGGGAATACGAGCAGTACTTC. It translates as CASSATDREYEQYF.